Below are 14 T cell receptor beta chains sequenced from a single sample in a study of shared clonotypes between healthy human individuals. Only in-frame clones appear in the TCRdb table, and some are missing; sequencing was by immunoSEQ multiplex PCR. The sample gives roughly 1.4 million clones, roughly 98.5% of which show up once; about 0.4% is in the top ten. The source material was naive CD4+ T cells sorted from blood. The sample's subset: CD45RA+ positively selected. The receptors stem from a young man in good health.

The rearrangement uses TRBV18 and TRBJ1-5, with D hard to call. Germline-derived CDR1 and CDR2 are KGHSH and LQKENI. Between the trimmed V and J ends, which lost 2 bases and 4 bases, there was a span of 15 bases. CDR3 length: 16 residues. The CDR3 sequence is CASSPSRAPTNQPQHF. CDR3 nucleotide sequence: TGTGCCAGCTCACCATCCCGCGCGCCTACTAATCAGCCCCAGCATTTT.

V gene TRBV29-1 combines with J gene TRBJ2-7; TRBD2 might be the D (5 bases). CDR3 length equals 15 residues. The germline gives CDR1 SQVTM, CDR2 ANQGSEA. The V end lost 4 bases, the J end lost 7 bases, and 23 bases lay between the germline ends. In nucleotides, the CDR3 is TGCAGCGTTGGGGAGCTAGCTCCCTACTCTATGGAGCAGTACTTC. Translated: CSVGELAPYSMEQYF.

V is TRBV2 and J is TRBJ2-3; a weak D match, TRBD1 (5 bases). Germline CDR1 is SNHLY and CDR2 is FYNNEI. The CDR3 has 15 residues. V was shortened by 6 bases and J by 0 bases, with 13 bases between the two germline ends. CDR3 sequence: CASSLFAGSTDTQYF. CDR3 DNA: TGTGCCAGCAGCCTCTTCGCAGGGAGCACAGATACGCAGTATTTT.

J is TRBJ2-2 and V is TRBV11-2; the match to TRBD2 covers 12 bases. The CDR3 spans 18 residues. Trimming at V came to 1 base and at J to 5 bases, leaving 8 bases not matched to a gene. Germline V gives CDR1 SGHAT, CDR2 FQNNGV. CDR3 in amino acids: CASSLANLAGGETGELFF. CDR3 coding DNA: TGTGCCAGCAGCTTAGCAAATCTAGCGGGAGGGGAGACCGGGGAGCTGTTTTTT.

The chain combines TRBV5-1 with TRBJ2-5; 10 bases line up with TRBD2. The CDR3 has 17 residues. V shed 4 bases, J shed 5 bases, and the junction held 14 bases outside the gene matches. Germline CDR1 reads SGHRS; CDR2 reads YFSETQ. The CDR3 nucleotides are TGCGCCAGCAGCCTTCAGTTCAGCGGGAGGGCCTGGGAGACCCAGTACTTC. Translating it yields CASSLQFSGRAWETQYF.

The chain couples TRBV27 to TRBJ2-7; TRBD2 aligns across 11 bases. Unmatched junction bases numbered 14, after V lost 8 bases and J lost 2 bases. The germline V gene has CDR1 MNHEY and CDR2 SMNVEV (reference sequence). CDR3 length: 17 amino acids. As DNA, the CDR3 is TGTGCCAGCCGAATGGTTACTAGCGGGAGTGGGGCCTACGAGCAGTACTTC. Encoded protein: CASRMVTSGSGAYEQYF.

In its sample, this clone was seen once. The genes are TRBV18 and TRBJ1-1; D unclear. The CDR3 runs to 16 residues. Per the germline V gene, CDR1 is KGHSH and CDR2 is LQKENI. The ends were cut back, 3 bases at V and 1 base at J, with 15 bases in the middle. The CDR3 DNA reads as TGTGCCAGCTCACCGGCACGGCTGGGGTGGAACACTGAAGCTTTCTTT. Its protein product is CASSPARLGWNTEAFF.

Comments on this clone: Other nucleotide sequences from this sample produce the same CDR3. This chain links TRBV18 with TRBJ2-5; tentative D call: TRBD2 (5 bases). V was clipped by 1 base and J by 0 bases, with 6 bases between them. CDR3 size: 14 residues. The germline V gene has CDR1 KGHSH and CDR2 LQKENI. The CDR3 here is CASSPRGYQETQYF. In DNA, the CDR3 is TGTGCCAGCTCACCACGAGGGTACCAAGAGACCCAGTACTTC.

CDR3 in DNA: TGTGCCAGCAGTTCACTGGGTTCAGTATACGAGCAGTACTTC. Translating gives CASSSLGSVYEQYF. The chain joins TRBV6-5 to TRBJ2-7; no reliable D call. Trimming stripped 4 bases from V and 4 bases from J, with 14 bases between. Germline V gene sequence: CDR1 MNHEY, CDR2 SVGAGI. There are 14 residues in the CDR3.

This chain links TRBV10-3 with TRBJ2-5; 8 bases are shared with TRBD1. The CDR3 totals 15 residues. After removal of 3 bases from V and 2 bases from J, the junction contained 5 bases not matched to a gene. Looked up from germline, CDR1 is ENHRY and CDR2 is SYGVKD. The CDR3 sequence: CAISESRQGQETQYF. The CDR3, as DNA: TGTGCCATCAGTGAATCCAGACAGGGGCAAGAGACCCAGTACTTC.

This chain uses TRBV9 with TRBJ2-3, with D possibly called TRBD1 or TRBD2 (5 bases each). This CDR3 contains 14 residues. Per the germline V gene, CDR1 is SGDLS and CDR2 is YYNGEE. Trimming removed 5 bases from V and 2 bases from J, with 12 bases in between. CDR3 coding DNA: TGTGCCAGCAGTGGGACCCAGGTCACAGATACGCAGTATTTT. The encoded protein is CASSGTQVTDTQYF.

The chain carries TRBV28 and TRBJ2-1, with TRBD1 as a possible D gene (5 bases). V lost 5 bases and J 10 bases, leaving 18 bases between the germline ends. CDR1 is MDHEN and CDR2 is SYDVKM in the germline V gene. There are 14 residues in the CDR3. CDR3 sequence: CASSLQGIFGEQFF. CDR3 DNA sequence: TGTGCCAGCAGTCTCCAGGGCATCTTCGGAGAGCAGTTCTTC. The full variable domain, its missing parts supplied by reference TRBV28 and TRBJ2-1, is DVKVTQSSRYLVKRTGEKVFLECVQDMDHENMFWYRQDPGLGLRLIYFSYDVKMKEKGDIPEGYSVSREKKERFSLILESASTNQTSMYLCASSLQGIFGEQFFGPGTRLTVL.

The gene calls are TRBV5-1 and TRBJ2-6, with unresolved D. Germline CDR1 and CDR2: SGHRS and YFSETQ. Trimming shortened V by 3 bases and J by 7 bases, and 11 bases separated the two germline ends. The CDR3 is made up of 14 amino acids. The DNA for the CDR3 is TGCGCCAGCAGCTCCCCCTCGCGTGCCAACGTCCTGACTTTC. Its protein product is CASSSPSRANVLTF.

In regard to this clone: Other nucleotide sequences in the sample specify the same CDR3. This chain joins TRBV18 and TRBJ1-1; tentative D call: TRBD1 (6 bases). Germline V gene sequence: CDR1 KGHSH, CDR2 LQKENI. The CDR3 totals 15 residues. V lost 6 bases and J 1 base, leaving 15 bases between the germline ends. CDR3: CASSPSQGGNTEAFF. The CDR3, as DNA: TGTGCCAGCTCCCCCTCACAGGGAGGGAACACTGAAGCTTTCTTT.